Described below is a single T cell receptor beta chain sequence and its context. This record comes from a study of shared clonotypes between healthy human individuals. Germline CDR1 reads WSHSY; CDR2 reads SAAADI. The junction had 15 bases not matched to a gene; V was cut back by 8 bases and J by 0 bases. The CDR3 runs to 18 residues. Some clones are missing from TCRdb's copy, which holds only in-frame ones; the method was immunoSEQ multiplex PCR. This table has about 2 million clones, roughly 95% appearing once. The chain joins TRBV10-2 to TRBJ2-7; 11 bases map to TRBD2. The sample taken for sequencing was naive CD4+ T cells sorted from blood. Subset: CD45RA+ positively selected. This TCR was sampled from a man between 18 and 29 years old in good health. CDR3 sequence reads: CASGGGTSGLPSSYEQYF. The CDR3 nucleotides read TGCGCCAGCGGGGGGGGGACTAGCGGCCTTCCCAGCTCCTACGAGCAGTACTTC.